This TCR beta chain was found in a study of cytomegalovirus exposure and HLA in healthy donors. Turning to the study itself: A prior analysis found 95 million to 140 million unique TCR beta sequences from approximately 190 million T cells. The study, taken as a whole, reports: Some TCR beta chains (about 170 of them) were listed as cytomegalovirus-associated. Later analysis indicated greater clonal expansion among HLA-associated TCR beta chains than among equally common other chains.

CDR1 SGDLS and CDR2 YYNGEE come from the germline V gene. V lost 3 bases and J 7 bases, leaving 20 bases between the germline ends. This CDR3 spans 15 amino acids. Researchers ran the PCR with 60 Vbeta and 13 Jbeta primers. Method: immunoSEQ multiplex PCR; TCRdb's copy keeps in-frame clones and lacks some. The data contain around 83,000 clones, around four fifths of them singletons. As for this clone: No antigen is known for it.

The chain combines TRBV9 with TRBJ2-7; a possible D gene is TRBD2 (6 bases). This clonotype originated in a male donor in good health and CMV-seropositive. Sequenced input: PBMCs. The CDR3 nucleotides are TGTGCCAGCAGCGAAGGAGGGACGGCCAGTATTGAGCAGTACTTC. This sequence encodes CASSEGGTASIEQYF. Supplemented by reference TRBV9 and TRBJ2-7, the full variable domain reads DSGVTQTPKHLITATGQRVTLRCSPRSGDLSVYWYQQSLDQGLQFLIQYYNGEERAKGNILERFSAQQFPDLHSELNLSSLELGDSALYFCASSEGGTASIEQYFGPGTRLTVT.